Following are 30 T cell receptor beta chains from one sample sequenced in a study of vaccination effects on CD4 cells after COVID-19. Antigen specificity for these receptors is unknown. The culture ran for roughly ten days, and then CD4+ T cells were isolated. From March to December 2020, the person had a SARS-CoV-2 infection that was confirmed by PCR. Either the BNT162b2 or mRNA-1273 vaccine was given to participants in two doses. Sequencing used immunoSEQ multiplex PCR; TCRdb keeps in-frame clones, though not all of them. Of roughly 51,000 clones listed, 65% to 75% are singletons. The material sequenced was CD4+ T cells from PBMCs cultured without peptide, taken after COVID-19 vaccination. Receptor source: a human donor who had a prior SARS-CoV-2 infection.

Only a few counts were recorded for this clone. The CDR3 region has the DNA TGTGCCAGCAGCTTAGATCTGGTAAATGAGCAGTTCTTC. Translated: CASSLDLVNEQFF. This sequence joins TRBV11-2 and TRBJ2-1; D call uncertain. Germline V lookup: CDR1 SGHAT, CDR2 FQNNGV. The length of the CDR3 is 13 residues. V was shortened by 0 bases and J by 7 bases, with 7 bases between the two germline ends.

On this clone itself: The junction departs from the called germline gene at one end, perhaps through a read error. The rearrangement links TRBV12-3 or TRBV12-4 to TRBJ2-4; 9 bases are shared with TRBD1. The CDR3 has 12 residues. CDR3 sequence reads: CASSLGSTGGNF. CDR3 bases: TGTGCCAGCAGTTTAGGTTCGACAGGGGGAAACTTC.

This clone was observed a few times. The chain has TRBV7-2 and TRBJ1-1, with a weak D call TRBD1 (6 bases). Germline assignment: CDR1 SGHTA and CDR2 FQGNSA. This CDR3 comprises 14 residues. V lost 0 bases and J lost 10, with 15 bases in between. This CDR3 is CASSLAPGPRGAFF. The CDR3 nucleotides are TGTGCCAGCAGCTTAGCTCCGGGACCCAGGGGAGCTTTCTTT. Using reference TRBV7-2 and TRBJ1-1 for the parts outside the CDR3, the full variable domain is GAGVSQSPSNKVTEKGKDVELRCDPISGHTALYWYRQSLGQGLEFLIYFQGNSAPDKSGLPSDRFSAERTGGSVSTLTIQRTQQEDSAVYLCASSLAPGPRGAFFGQGTRLTVV.

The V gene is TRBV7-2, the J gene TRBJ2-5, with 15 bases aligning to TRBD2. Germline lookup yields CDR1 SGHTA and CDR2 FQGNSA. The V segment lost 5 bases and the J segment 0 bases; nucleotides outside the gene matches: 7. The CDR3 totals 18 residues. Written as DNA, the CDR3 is TGTGCCAGCAGCCGGGGGACTAGCGGGGGGCCGTACCAAGAGACCCAGTACTTC. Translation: CASSRGTSGGPYQETQYF.

The CDR3 spells CASSLTANTEAFF. The CDR3 DNA reads as TGCGCCAGCAGCCTGACAGCGAACACTGAAGCTTTCTTT. V gene TRBV5-1 combines with J gene TRBJ1-1, with D perhaps TRBD1 (5 bases). V lost 4 bases and J 1 base, leaving 8 bases between the germline ends. The CDR3 runs to 13 residues. The V gene's germline CDR1 is SGHRS and CDR2 YFSETQ.

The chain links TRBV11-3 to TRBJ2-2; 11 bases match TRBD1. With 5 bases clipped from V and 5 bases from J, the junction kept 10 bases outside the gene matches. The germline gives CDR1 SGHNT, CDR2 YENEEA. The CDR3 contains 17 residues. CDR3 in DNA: TGTGCCAGCAGCCCGTCCCGGGACAGGGGGGGGACCGGGGAGCTGTTTTTT. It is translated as CASSPSRDRGGTGELFF.

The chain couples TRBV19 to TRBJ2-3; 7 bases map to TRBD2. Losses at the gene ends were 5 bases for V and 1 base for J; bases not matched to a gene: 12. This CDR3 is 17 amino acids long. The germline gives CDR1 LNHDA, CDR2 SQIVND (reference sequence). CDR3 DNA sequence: TGTGCCAGTAGTCCCGGCGGCGGGAGCTTGGGCACAGATACGCAGTATTTT. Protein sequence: CASSPGGGSLGTDTQYF.

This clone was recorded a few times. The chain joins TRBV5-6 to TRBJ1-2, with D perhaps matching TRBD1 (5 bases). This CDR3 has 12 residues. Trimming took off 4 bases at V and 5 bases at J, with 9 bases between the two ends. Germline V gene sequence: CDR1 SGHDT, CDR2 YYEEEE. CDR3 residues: CASSEGEYGYTF. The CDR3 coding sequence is TGTGCCAGCAGCGAAGGGGAATATGGCTACACCTTC.

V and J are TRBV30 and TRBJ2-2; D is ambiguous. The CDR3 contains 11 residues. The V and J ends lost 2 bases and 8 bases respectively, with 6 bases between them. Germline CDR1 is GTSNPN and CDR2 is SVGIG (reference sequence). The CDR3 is CAWSLAGELFF. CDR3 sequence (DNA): TGTGCCTGGAGTTTGGCAGGGGAGCTGTTTTTT. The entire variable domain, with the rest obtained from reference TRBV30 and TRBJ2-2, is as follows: SQTIHQWPATLVQPVGSPLSLECTVEGTSNPNLYWYRQAAGRGLQLLFYSVGIGQISSEVPQNLSASRPQDRQFILSSKKLLLSDSGFYLCAWSLAGELFFGEGSRLTVL.

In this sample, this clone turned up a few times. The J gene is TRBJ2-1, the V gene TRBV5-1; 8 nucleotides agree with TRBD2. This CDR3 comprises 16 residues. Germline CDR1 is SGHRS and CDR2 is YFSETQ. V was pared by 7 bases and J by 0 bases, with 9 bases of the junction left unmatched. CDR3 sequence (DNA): TGCGCCAGCTTCCCCGGGGGGGCCGCCTCCTACAATGAGCAGTTCTTC. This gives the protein CASFPGGAASYNEQFF.

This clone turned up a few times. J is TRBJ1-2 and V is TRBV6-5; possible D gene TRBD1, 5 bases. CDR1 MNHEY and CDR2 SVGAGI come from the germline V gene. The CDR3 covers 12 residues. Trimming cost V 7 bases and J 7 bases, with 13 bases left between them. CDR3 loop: CASNNGGSGYTF. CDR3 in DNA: TGTGCCAGCAACAACGGGGGTTCTGGCTACACCTTC.

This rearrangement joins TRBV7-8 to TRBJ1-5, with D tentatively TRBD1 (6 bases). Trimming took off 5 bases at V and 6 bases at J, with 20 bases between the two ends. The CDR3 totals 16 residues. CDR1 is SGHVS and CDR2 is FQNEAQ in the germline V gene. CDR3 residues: CASSTSTTGRGQPQHF. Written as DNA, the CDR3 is TGTGCCAGCAGCACCAGTACTACAGGGCGTGGTCAGCCCCAGCATTTT.

The CDR3 sequence: CASSLEPAYNEQFF. The CDR3 region has the DNA TGTGCCAGCAGCTTAGAACCGGCCTACAATGAGCAGTTCTTC. The J gene is TRBJ2-1, the V gene TRBV7-9; D not certain. The CDR3 is 14 amino acids. V was shortened by 1 base and J by 2 bases, with 6 bases between the two germline ends. Per the germline V gene, CDR1 is SEHNR and CDR2 is FQNEAQ (reference sequence).

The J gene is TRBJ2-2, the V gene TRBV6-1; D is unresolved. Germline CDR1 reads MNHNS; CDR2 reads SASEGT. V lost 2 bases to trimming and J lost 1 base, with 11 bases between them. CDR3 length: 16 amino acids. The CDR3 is CASSESFGENTGELFF. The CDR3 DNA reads TGTGCCAGCAGTGAAAGTTTTGGAGAGAACACCGGGGAGCTGTTTTTT.

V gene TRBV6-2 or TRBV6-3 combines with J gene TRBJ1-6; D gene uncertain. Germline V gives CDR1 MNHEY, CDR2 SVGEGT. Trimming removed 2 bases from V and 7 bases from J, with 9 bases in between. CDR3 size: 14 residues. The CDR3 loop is CASSYPLVNSPLHF. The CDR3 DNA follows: TGTGCCAGCAGTTACCCCCTGGTGAATTCACCCCTCCACTTT.

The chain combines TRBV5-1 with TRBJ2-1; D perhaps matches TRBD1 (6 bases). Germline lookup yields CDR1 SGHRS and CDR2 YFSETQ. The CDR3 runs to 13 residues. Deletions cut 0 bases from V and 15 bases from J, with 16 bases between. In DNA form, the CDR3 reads TGCGCCAGCAGCTTGGGGAGACAGGCCAGGGGGTTCTTC. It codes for CASSLGRQARGFF.

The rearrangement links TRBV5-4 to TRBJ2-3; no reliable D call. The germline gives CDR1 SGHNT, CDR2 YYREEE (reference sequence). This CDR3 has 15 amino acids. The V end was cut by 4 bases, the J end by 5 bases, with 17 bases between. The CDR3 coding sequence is TGTGCCAGCAGCCCAGCCGGTAGAATGGGAGATACGCAGTATTTT. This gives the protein CASSPAGRMGDTQYF.

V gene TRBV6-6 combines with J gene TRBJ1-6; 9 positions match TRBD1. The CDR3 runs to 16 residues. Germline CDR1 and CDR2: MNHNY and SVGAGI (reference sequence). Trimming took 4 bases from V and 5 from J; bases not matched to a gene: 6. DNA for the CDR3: TGTGCCAGCAGTTCCACAGGGGGCGAAAATAATTCACCCCTCCACTTT. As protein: CASSSTGGENNSPLHF.

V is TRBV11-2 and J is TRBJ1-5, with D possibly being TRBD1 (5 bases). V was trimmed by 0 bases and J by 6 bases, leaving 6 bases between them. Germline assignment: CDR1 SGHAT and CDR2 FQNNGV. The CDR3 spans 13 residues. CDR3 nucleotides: TGTGCCAGCAGCTTAGACAGGGCTCAGCCCCAGCATTTT. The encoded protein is CASSLDRAQPQHF.

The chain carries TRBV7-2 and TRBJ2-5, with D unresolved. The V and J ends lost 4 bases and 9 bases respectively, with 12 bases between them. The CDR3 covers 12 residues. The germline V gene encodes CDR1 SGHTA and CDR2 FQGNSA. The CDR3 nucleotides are TGTGCCAGCAGCTCCGGCGCCCCTGCCCAGTACTTC. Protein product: CASSSGAPAQYF. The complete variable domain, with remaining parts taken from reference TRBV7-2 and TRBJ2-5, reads GAGVSQSPSNKVTEKGKDVELRCDPISGHTALYWYRQSLGQGLEFLIYFQGNSAPDKSGLPSDRFSAERTGGSVSTLTIQRTQQEDSAVYLCASSSGAPAQYFGPGTRLLVL.

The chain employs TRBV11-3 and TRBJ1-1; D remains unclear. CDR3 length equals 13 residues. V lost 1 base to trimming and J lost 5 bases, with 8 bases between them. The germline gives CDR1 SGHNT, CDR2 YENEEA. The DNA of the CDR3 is TGTGCCAGCAGCTTAGGTCCCGGAACTGAAGCTTTCTTT. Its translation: CASSLGPGTEAFF.

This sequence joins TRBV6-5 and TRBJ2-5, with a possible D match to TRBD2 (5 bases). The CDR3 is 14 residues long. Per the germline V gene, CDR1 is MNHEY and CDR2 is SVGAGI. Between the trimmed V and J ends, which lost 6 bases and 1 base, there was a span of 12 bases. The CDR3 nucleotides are TGTGCCAGCAGGAATCCCGGGATCCAAGAGACCCAGTACTTC. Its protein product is CASRNPGIQETQYF.

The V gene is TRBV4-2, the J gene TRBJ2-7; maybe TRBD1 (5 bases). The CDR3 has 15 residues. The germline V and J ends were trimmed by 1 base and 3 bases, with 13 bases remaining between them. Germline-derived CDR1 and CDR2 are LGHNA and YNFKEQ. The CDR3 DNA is TGTGCCAGCAGCCAAGGGGTGCCAGGGTACTACGAGCAGTACTTC. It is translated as CASSQGVPGYYEQYF.

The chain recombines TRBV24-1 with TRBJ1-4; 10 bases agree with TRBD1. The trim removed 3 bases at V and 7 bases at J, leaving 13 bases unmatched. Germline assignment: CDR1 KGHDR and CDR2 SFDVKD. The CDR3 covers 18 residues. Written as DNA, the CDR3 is TGTGCCACCAGTGATCCCGGGACAGGGGACGATGGAGGTGAAAAACTGTTTTTT. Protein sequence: CATSDPGTGDDGGEKLFF.

The CDR3 loop reads CASSATGVGYTF. DNA for the CDR3: TGTGCCAGCAGCGCGACAGGGGTAGGCTACACCTTC. The genes are TRBV9 and TRBJ1-2; 8 bases are shared with TRBD1. CDR1 and CDR2 from the germline V gene are SGDLS and YYNGEE. Trimming removed 3 bases from V and 8 bases from J; junction bases left unmatched: 3. The CDR3 runs to 12 residues.

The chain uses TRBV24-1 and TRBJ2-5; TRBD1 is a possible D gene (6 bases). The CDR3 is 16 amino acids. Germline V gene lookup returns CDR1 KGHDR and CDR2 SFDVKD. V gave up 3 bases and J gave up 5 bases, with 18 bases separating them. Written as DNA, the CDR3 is TGTGCCACCAGTGATCCAATCAGGGGATCTCGGGAGACCCAGTACTTC. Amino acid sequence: CATSDPIRGSRETQYF.

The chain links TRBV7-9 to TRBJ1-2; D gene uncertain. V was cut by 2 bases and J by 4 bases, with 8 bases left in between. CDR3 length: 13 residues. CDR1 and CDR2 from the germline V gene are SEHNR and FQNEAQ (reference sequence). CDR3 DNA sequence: TGTGCCAGCAGCTTACCGTCGGGCTATGGCTACACCTTC. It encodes CASSLPSGYGYTF. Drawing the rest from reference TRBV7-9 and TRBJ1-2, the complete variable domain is DTGVSQNPRHKITKRGQNVTFRCDPISEHNRLYWYRQTLGQGPEFLTYFQNEAQLEKSRLLSDRFSAERPKGSFSTLEIQRTEQGDSAMYLCASSLPSGYGYTFGSGTRLTVV.

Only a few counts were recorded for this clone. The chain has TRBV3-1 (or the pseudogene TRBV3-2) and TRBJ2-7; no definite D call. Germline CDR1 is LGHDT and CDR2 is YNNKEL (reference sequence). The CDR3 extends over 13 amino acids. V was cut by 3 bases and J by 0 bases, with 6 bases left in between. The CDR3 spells CASSQAPSYEQYF. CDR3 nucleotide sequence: TGTGCCAGCAGCCAGGCGCCCTCCTACGAGCAGTACTTC.

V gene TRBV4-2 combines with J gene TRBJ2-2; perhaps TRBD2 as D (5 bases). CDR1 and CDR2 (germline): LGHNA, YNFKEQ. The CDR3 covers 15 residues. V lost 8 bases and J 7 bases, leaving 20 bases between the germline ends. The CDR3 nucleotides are TGTGCCAGCCGTCGAGACACGCTAGGGAGCGGGGAGCTGTTTTTT. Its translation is CASRRDTLGSGELFF.

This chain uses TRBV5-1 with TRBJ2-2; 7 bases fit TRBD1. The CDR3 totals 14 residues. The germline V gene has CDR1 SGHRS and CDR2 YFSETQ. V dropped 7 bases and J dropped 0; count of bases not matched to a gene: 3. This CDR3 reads CASQGQSNTGELFF. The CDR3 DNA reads TGCGCCAGCCAGGGACAGTCGAACACCGGGGAGCTGTTTTTT.